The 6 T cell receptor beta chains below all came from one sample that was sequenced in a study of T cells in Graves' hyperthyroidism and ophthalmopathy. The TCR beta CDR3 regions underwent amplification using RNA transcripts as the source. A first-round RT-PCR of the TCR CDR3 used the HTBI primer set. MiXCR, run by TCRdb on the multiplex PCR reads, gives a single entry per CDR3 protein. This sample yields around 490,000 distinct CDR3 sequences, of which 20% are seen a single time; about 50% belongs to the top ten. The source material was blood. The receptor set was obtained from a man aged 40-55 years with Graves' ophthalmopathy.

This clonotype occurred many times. The CDR3 sequence: CASSESNTGELFF. As DNA, the CDR3 is TGTGCCAGCAGCGAATCGAACACCGGGGAGCTGTTTTTT. The rearrangement joins TRBV9 to TRBJ2-2; D unresolved. Trimming took 3 bases from V and 0 from J, leaving 3 bases between them. In germline, CDR1 is SGDLS, CDR2 YYNGEE. The CDR3 has 13 residues.

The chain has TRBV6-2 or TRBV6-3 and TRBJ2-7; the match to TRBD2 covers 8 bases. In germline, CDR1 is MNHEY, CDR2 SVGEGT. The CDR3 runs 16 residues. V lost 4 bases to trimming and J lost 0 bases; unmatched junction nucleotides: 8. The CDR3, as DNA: TGTGCCAGCAGTTTCGGTAGCGGGGTAAGCTCCTACGAGCAGTACTTC. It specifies CASSFGSGVSSYEQYF.

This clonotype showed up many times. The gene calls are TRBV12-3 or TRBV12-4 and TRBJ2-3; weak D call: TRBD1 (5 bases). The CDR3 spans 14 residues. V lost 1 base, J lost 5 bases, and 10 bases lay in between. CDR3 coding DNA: TGTGCCAGCAGTTTAGGGCAGGGCCGAGATACGCAGTATTTT. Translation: CASSLGQGRDTQYF.

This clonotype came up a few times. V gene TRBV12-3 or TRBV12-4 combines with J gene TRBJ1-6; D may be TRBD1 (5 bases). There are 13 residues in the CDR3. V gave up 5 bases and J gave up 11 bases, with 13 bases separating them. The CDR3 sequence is CASSPRRDAPLHF. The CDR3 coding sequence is TGTGCCAGCAGTCCGCGACGGGACGCACCCCTCCACTTT.

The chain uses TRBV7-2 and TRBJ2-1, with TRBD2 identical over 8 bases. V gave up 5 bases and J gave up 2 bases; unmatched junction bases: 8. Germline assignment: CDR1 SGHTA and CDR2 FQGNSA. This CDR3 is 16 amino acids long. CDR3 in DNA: TGTGCCAGCAGCCTCAGCGGGGGACGAACCTACAATGAGCAGTTCTTC. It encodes CASSLSGGRTYNEQFF.

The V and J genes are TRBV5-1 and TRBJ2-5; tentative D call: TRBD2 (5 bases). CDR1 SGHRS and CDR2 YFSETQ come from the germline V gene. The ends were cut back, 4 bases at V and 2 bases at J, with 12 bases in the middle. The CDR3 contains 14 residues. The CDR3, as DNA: TGCGCCAGCAGCACCGGACGGACTCAAGAGACCCAGTACTTC. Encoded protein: CASSTGRTQETQYF.